These 21 T cell receptor beta chains share one sample of origin, sequenced in a study of blood T cell repertoires in COVID-19. TCRdb keeps only in-frame clones here, not all; method: immunoSEQ multiplex PCR. Here the sample spans approximately 200,000 clones, under 85% being singletons. What was sequenced was PBMCs or T cells enriched from blood (not recorded which). The receptor set was obtained from a man between 60 and 75 years old who had recovered from COVID-19.

The chain combines TRBV7-2 with TRBJ2-1; the D gene is possibly TRBD1 (5 bases). This CDR3 has 13 residues. V shed 1 base and J shed 6 bases, with 7 bases lying between them. CDR1 and CDR2 from the germline V gene are SGHTA and FQGNSA. In nucleotides, the CDR3 is TGTGCCAGCAGCTTAGACAGGTCCAATGAGCAGTTCTTC. It encodes CASSLDRSNEQFF.

The chain recombines TRBV18 with TRBJ1-1; D is perhaps TRBD1 (5 bases). The V and J ends lost 6 bases and 4 bases respectively, with 15 bases between them. CDR3 length equals 14 residues. Germline CDR1 and CDR2: KGHSH and LQKENI. CDR3 sequence reads: CASSRAGLGTEAFF. The CDR3 nucleotides are TGTGCCAGCTCCCGAGCAGGGTTAGGCACTGAAGCTTTCTTT.

The V gene is TRBV5-1, the J gene TRBJ1-4; D is ambiguous. The CDR3 is 14 residues long. The V end lost 2 bases, the J end lost 2 bases, and 7 bases lay between the germline ends. Per germline, CDR1 SGHRS and CDR2 YFSETQ. The CDR3 protein is CASSFGGTNEKLFF. CDR3 bases: TGCGCCAGCAGCTTTGGAGGGACTAATGAAAAACTGTTTTTT.

The chain joins TRBV14 to TRBJ1-2; the match to TRBD1 covers 7 bases. Germline trimming cut 0 bases from V and 3 bases from J; bases unmatched to any gene: 7. This CDR3 comprises 16 residues. CDR1 and CDR2 from the germline V gene are SGHDN and FVKESK. The CDR3 DNA reads as TGTGCCAGCAGCCAAGAATTAGGGGGCAGGGACTATGGCTACACCTTC. As protein: CASSQELGGRDYGYTF.

V is TRBV9 and J is TRBJ2-5, with D perhaps matching TRBD2 (7 bases). Germline CDR1 reads SGDLS; CDR2 reads YYNGEE. This CDR3 contains 16 residues. V was trimmed by 3 bases and J by 4 bases, leaving 19 bases between them. The DNA for the CDR3 is TGTGCCAGCAGCGGCGGGGGCTCCTCGGGGGCAGAGACCCAGTACTTC. It translates to CASSGGGSSGAETQYF.

The chain recombines TRBV11-3 with TRBJ2-1; 7 nucleotides line up with TRBD2. The germline V gene encodes CDR1 SGHNT and CDR2 YENEEA. This CDR3 has 15 residues. After removal of 2 bases from V and 4 bases from J, the junction contained 5 bases not matched to a gene. In nucleotides, the CDR3 is TGTGCCAGCAGCTTATCTAGCGGACTATACAATGAGCAGTTCTTC. It encodes CASSLSSGLYNEQFF. Together with reference TRBV11-3 and TRBJ2-1, the CDR3 gives the full variable domain: EAGVVQSPRYKIIEKKQPVAFWCNPISGHNTLYWYLQNLGQGPELLIRYENEEAVDDSQLPKDRFSAERLKGVDSTLKIQPAELGDSAVYLCASSLSSGLYNEQFFGPGTRLTVL.

The V gene is TRBV4-3, the J gene TRBJ1-2; D is undetermined. This CDR3 spans 13 amino acids. Per germline, CDR1 LGHNA and CDR2 YSLEER. Trimming cost V 1 base and J 1 base, with 4 bases left between them. The CDR3 coding sequence is TGCGCCAGCAGCCAAGGTCTTAACTATGGCTACACCTTC. Translation: CASSQGLNYGYTF.

This rearrangement joins TRBV7-2 to TRBJ2-7; TRBD1 agrees at 11 bases. The length of the CDR3 is 15 residues. Germline trimming cut 4 bases from V and 4 bases from J; bases unmatched to any gene: 6. Germline CDR1 SGHTA, CDR2 FQGNSA. The CDR3 DNA reads TGTGCCAGCAGCTCCGGACAGGGGGCGCAGTACGAGCAGTACTTC. Protein product: CASSSGQGAQYEQYF. Full variable domain (rest looked up from reference TRBV7-2 and TRBJ2-7): GAGVSQSPSNKVTEKGKDVELRCDPISGHTALYWYRQSLGQGLEFLIYFQGNSAPDKSGLPSDRFSAERTGGSVSTLTIQRTQQEDSAVYLCASSSGQGAQYEQYFGPGTRLTVT.

This clone was seen a handful of times. V gene TRBV7-2 combines with J gene TRBJ2-7; tentatively, D is TRBD1 (6 bases). Looked up from germline, CDR1 is SGHTA and CDR2 is FQGNSA. The CDR3 totals 13 residues. Trimming stripped 2 bases from V and 7 bases from J, with 12 bases between. In DNA form, the CDR3 reads TGTGCCAGCAGCTTACTGGGGGCGCGGGAGCAGTACTTC. Translation gives CASSLLGAREQYF.

This chain links TRBV11-3 with TRBJ2-7; TRBD1 is a possible D gene (5 bases). CDR3 length: 16 residues. V shed 5 bases and J shed 0 bases, with 17 bases lying between them. Germline lookup yields CDR1 SGHNT and CDR2 YENEEA. For the CDR3, the DNA is TGTGCCAGCAGCCCCACAGGAGACACCTTCTCCTACGAGCAGTACTTC. Its translation: CASSPTGDTFSYEQYF.

The chain is built from TRBV18 and TRBJ1-3; the D gene is possibly TRBD1 (6 bases). V shed 3 bases and J shed 2 bases, with 11 bases lying between them. From germline, CDR1 is KGHSH and CDR2 LQKENI. The CDR3 runs to 15 residues. Here the CDR3 reads CASSPTQGTGNTIYF. CDR3 in DNA: TGTGCCAGCTCACCTACACAGGGAACTGGAAACACCATATATTTT.

The chain has TRBV9 and TRBJ2-7; D is perhaps TRBD1 (5 bases). This CDR3 spans 14 amino acids. V dropped 6 bases and J dropped 1 base, with 14 bases sitting between them. From germline, CDR1 is SGDLS and CDR2 YYNGEE. The CDR3 loop reads CASKPGLGSYEQYF. The CDR3 region has the DNA TGTGCCAGCAAACCAGGGTTAGGATCCTACGAGCAGTACTTC.

The chain links TRBV5-4 to TRBJ2-3; the D gene is possibly TRBD2 (6 bases). Trimming took 5 bases from V and 0 from J, leaving 7 bases between them. The CDR3 is 13 amino acids. The germline V gene encodes CDR1 SGHNT and CDR2 YYREEE (reference sequence). CDR3 amino acids: CASRRGSTDTQYF. CDR3 sequence (DNA): TGTGCCAGCAGGCGGGGAAGCACAGATACGCAGTATTTT.

The rearrangement links TRBV23-1 to TRBJ1-6, with TRBD1 identical over 12 bases. TRBV23-1 is an ORF; its function is uncertain. V gave up 6 bases and J gave up 10 bases; unmatched junction bases: 4. This CDR3 is 14 amino acids long. The CDR3 region is CASSRDRGRSPLHF. The CDR3 DNA reads TGCGCCAGCAGCCGGGACAGGGGGCGATCACCCCTCCACTTT.

The rearrangement joins TRBV29-1 to TRBJ2-3; 12 positions match TRBD2. Trimming at V came to 2 bases and at J to 0 bases, leaving 9 bases not matched to a gene. The CDR3 spans 18 residues. Germline V CDR1 and CDR2: SQVTM, ANQGSEA. The CDR3, as DNA: TGCAGCGTTGAACGCCTAGCGGGGGGGCCTACTAGCACAGATACGCAGTATTTT. Amino acids: CSVERLAGGPTSTDTQYF.

The CDR3 DNA reads as TGTGCCATCAGTGATCCCAGGATCAATGAGCAGTTCTTC. It specifies CAISDPRINEQFF. V usage is TRBV10-3 and J usage is TRBJ2-1; D gene unclear. There are 13 residues in the CDR3. Germline lookup yields CDR1 ENHRY and CDR2 SYGVKD. V lost 3 bases, J lost 6 bases, and 9 bases lay in between.

This chain uses TRBV2 with TRBJ1-2; 8 bases map to TRBD1. V lost 7 bases, J lost 7 bases, and 8 bases stayed unmatched. Germline CDR1 and CDR2: SNHLY and FYNNEI. This CDR3 spans 13 amino acids. CDR3 sequence reads: CASNPGGEVGYTF. CDR3 nucleotide sequence: TGTGCCAGCAATCCAGGGGGCGAGGTTGGCTACACCTTC.

The chain joins TRBV12-3 or TRBV12-4 to TRBJ1-2, with 8 bases fitting TRBD1. The CDR3 has 13 residues. J lost 4 bases, V lost 4 bases, and 2 bases had no gene match. CDR3 sequence: CASSSGQAYGYTF. In nucleotides, the CDR3 is TGTGCCAGCAGTTCGGGACAGGCCTATGGCTACACCTTC.

The chain carries TRBV14 and TRBJ2-5; the D is unclear. CDR1 and CDR2 (germline): SGHDN, FVKESK. The CDR3 consists of 13 residues. The ends were cut back, 4 bases at V and 4 bases at J, with 10 bases in the middle. This CDR3 is CASSLILIETQYF. DNA for the CDR3: TGTGCCAGCAGCCTTATCCTTATAGAGACCCAGTACTTC.

J is TRBJ2-7 and V is TRBV5-8, with 7 bases identical to TRBD1. Losses at the gene ends were 3 bases for V and 4 bases for J; bases not matched to a gene: 4. In germline, CDR1 is SGHTS, CDR2 YDEGEE. CDR3 size: 13 residues. The CDR3 DNA sequence: TGTGCCAGCAGCTCCCGGGACAGATACGAGCAGTACTTC. Translating gives CASSSRDRYEQYF.

The chain employs TRBV12-3 or TRBV12-4 and TRBJ1-2, with D possibly being TRBD1 (6 bases). CDR3 length: 11 amino acids. Trimming removed 6 bases at V and 6 bases at J, with 8 bases between. The CDR3 DNA is TGTGCCAGCAGGTACAGGGATGGCTACACCTTC. Its translation: CASRYRDGYTF.